A single T cell receptor beta chain is shown here with its context. These data originate in a study of blood T cell repertoires in COVID-19. Across the study: COVID-19 samples from acute and convalescent phases originated in the United States, Italy and Spain. T cells, B-cell-depleted T cells, or PBMCs provided the cDNA or gDNA that served as material.

In the study's own analysis: Estimation of nucleated cell counts relied on the amplification of reference gene primers. Clones were read by immunoSEQ multiplex PCR, and TCRdb kept only the in-frame ones, dropping some. Clone size and the V and J calls come from that table; the DNA yielded D and trimming. The sample holds tens of thousands of clones, around four fifths seen once. This CDR3 region has 17 residues. CDR1 is SGHRS and CDR2 is YFSETQ in the germline V gene. Between the trimmed V and J ends, which lost 3 bases and 5 bases, there was a span of 20 bases. This clonotype was sampled from a man in his forties or fifties with acute or convalescent COVID-19. V and J are TRBV5-1 and TRBJ1-4, with D possibly TRBD1 on 6 matching bases. Sequenced sample: peripheral blood. As DNA, the CDR3 is TGCGCCAGCAGCTCTGCTACAGGGAATTATAAAAATGAAAAACTGTTTTTT. This sequence encodes CASSSATGNYKNEKLFF. The variable domain in full, with the rest retrieved from reference TRBV5-1 and TRBJ1-4, is KAGVTQTPRYLIKTRGQQVTLSCSPISGHRSVSWYQQTPGQGLQFLFEYFSETQRNKGNFPGRFSGRQFSNSRSEMNVSTLELGDSALYLCASSSATGNYKNEKLFFGSGTQLSVL.